This T cell receptor beta chain was recovered during a study of Ad26.COV2.S vaccination and SARS-CoV-2 variants. Turning to the study itself: The donor participated in the COV1001 trial, in its Ad26.COV2.S arm.

Here immunoSEQ multiplex PCR was the method, and the copy in TCRdb shows in-frame clones only, minus some. The sample holds approximately 300,000 clones, 86% seen once. As for treatment: around 19 received Ad26.COV2.S at low or high dose, single or two shots; 5 received placebo; per-sample allocation not given. Sampling was done on day 63 after the first vaccine or placebo injection. The CDR3 runs 12 residues. The germline CDR1 and CDR2 sequences are GTSNPN and SVGIG (reference sequence). The germline V and J ends were trimmed by 0 bases and 14 bases, with 11 bases remaining between them. The clonotype originates from a person aged 18-60 years who received the Ad26.COV2.S COVID-19 vaccine or a placebo. V is TRBV30 and J is TRBJ1-6; a possible D gene is TRBD1 (5 bases). This sample comprised peripheral blood, obtained in a trial of Ad26.COV2.S vaccine versus placebo. CDR3: CAWSVQWDALHF. The CDR3 nucleotides are TGTGCCTGGAGTGTACAATGGGACGCCCTCCACTTT.